These 21 T cell receptor beta chains came from one sample sequenced in a study of T cells expressing NK-cell markers. TCRdb re-analyzed the 5' RACE reads; it lists each CDR3 protein once, without DNA. The sample's table shows more than 400,000 distinct CDR3 sequences. Sequenced sample: blood T cells: a sorted CD56 or NKG2C T cell subset, CD4+ or CD8+ T cells, or bulk PBMC T cells (not recorded which). Receptor source: a woman aged 18-70 years in good health.

The chain has TRBV20-1 and TRBJ1-1; there is no DNA to check the TCRdb D call of TRBD1. The CDR3 spans 13 residues. In germline, CDR1 is DFQATT, CDR2 SNEGSKA (reference sequence). The CDR3 spells CSARPSRGTEAFF.

The V and J genes are TRBV20-1 and TRBJ2-2; the D call from TCRdb, TRBD2, cannot be confirmed without DNA. CDR1 and CDR2 from the germline V gene are DFQATT and SNEGSKA (reference sequence). This CDR3 spans 16 amino acids. The CDR3 loop is CSARGRRKEDTGELFF.

The chain joins TRBV29-1 to TRBJ2-3; TCRdb reports TRBD1, a call that lacks DNA to check it against. This CDR3 is built from 15 residues. Looked up from germline, CDR1 is SQVTM and CDR2 is ANQGSEA. This chain's CDR3 is CSVENWDKVTDTQYF.

The rearrangement links TRBV20-1 to TRBJ2-7; TCRdb returns TRBD1, unconfirmable since there is no DNA. Germline assignment: CDR1 DFQATT and CDR2 SNEGSKA (reference sequence). The length of the CDR3 is 13 residues. This CDR3 is CSAIRTENYEQYF.

The genes are TRBV12-3 or TRBV12-4 and TRBJ2-2; TCRdb's D call, TRBD1, is unchecked because there is no DNA. CDR3 length equals 14 residues. CDR3 in amino acids: CASSFGGLGGELFF.

This chain connects TRBV29-1 to TRBJ1-2; TCRdb outputs TRBD1, but without DNA this stays unchecked. The CDR3 covers 12 residues. Looked up from germline, CDR1 is SQVTM and CDR2 is ANQGSEA. CDR3 protein: CSAEQGWYGYTF.

The V call is TRBV18, the J call TRBJ2-5; TCRdb's D call of TRBD2 is untestable without DNA. The germline V gene encodes CDR1 KGHSH and CDR2 LQKENI. This CDR3 has 15 residues. This CDR3 reads CASSPLAGGGETQYF.

The CDR3 protein is CASSFFPSGNTGELFF. The chain combines TRBV5-4 with TRBJ2-2. The CDR3 extends over 16 amino acids. The germline V gene has CDR1 SGHNT and CDR2 YYREEE (reference sequence).

The chain carries TRBV28 and TRBJ1-1; as DNA is missing, the TRBD1 call by TCRdb cannot be tested. The CDR3 sequence is 15 residues long. Germline CDR1 is MDHEN and CDR2 is SYDVKM. CDR3 in amino acids: CASSRYPQGRTEAFF.

The V call is TRBV4-3, the J call TRBJ2-1; TCRdb's D gene call, TRBD1, goes unchecked for lack of DNA. Germline CDR1 reads LGHNA; CDR2 reads YSLEER. This CDR3 spans 16 amino acids. CDR3 in amino acids: CASSQERGQGAYEQFF.

V and J are TRBV21-1 and TRBJ2-5; TCRdb's assignment of TRBD2 cannot be checked, as there is no DNA. TRBV21-1 is shown as a pseudogene. The CDR3 sequence is 16 residues long. The CDR3 loop is CASSKAPLAEGETQYF.

This sequence joins TRBV20-1 and TRBJ2-1; TCRdb gives TRBD1 as the D gene, but with no DNA this cannot be confirmed. The CDR3 extends over 14 amino acids. Germline loops: CDR1 DFQATT, CDR2 SNEGSKA (reference sequence). The chain's CDR3 is CSASMGLSYNEQFF.

The chain recombines TRBV4-1 with TRBJ1-5. Germline V gene lookup returns CDR1 MGHRA and CDR2 YSYEKL. The CDR3 runs 15 residues. The CDR3 loop is CASRETLNSNQPQHF.

The chain joins TRBV7-8 to TRBJ2-1; the D call of TRBD2 rests on TCRdb alone, since no DNA is present to check it. This CDR3 has 16 amino acids. Germline lookup yields CDR1 SGHVS and CDR2 FQNEAQ. This CDR3 reads CASSPTSGGINNEQFF.

The gene calls are TRBV28 and TRBJ2-7; as DNA is missing, the TRBD1 call by TCRdb cannot be tested. This CDR3 spans 15 amino acids. The germline gives CDR1 MDHEN, CDR2 SYDVKM. The chain's CDR3 is CASSGRTGGGYEQYF.

This CDR3 is CSEQRDRVYEQYF. The chain joins TRBV20-1 to TRBJ2-7; TCRdb selects TRBD1, and the lack of DNA leaves this call unchecked. Germline-derived CDR1 and CDR2 are DFQATT and SNEGSKA (reference sequence). CDR3 length: 13 residues.

The gene calls are TRBV7-2 and TRBJ2-7; TCRdb reports TRBD2, a call that lacks DNA to check it against. Germline V gives CDR1 SGHTA, CDR2 FQGNSA. The CDR3 is 16 residues long. The CDR3 spells CASSLGTSGRRYEQYF.

V gene TRBV5-1 combines with J gene TRBJ2-1; the TRBD2 assignment by TCRdb is unverifiable without DNA. Germline values: CDR1 SGHRS, CDR2 YFSETQ. CDR3 length: 17 amino acids. CDR3 amino acids: CASSAGRVGLSHNEQFF.

V usage is TRBV9 and J usage is TRBJ2-3; absent DNA, TCRdb's TRBD1 call cannot be checked. The CDR3 totals 14 residues. Germline V lookup: CDR1 SGDLS, CDR2 YYNGEE. CDR3 loop: CASSLDRVTDTQYF. Complete variable domain (other parts from reference TRBV9 and TRBJ2-3): DSGVTQTPKHLITATGQRVTLRCSPRSGDLSVYWYQQSLDQGLQFLIQYYNGEERAKGNILERFSAQQFPDLHSELNLSSLELGDSALYFCASSLDRVTDTQYFGPGTRLTVL.

The rearrangement joins TRBV19 to TRBJ1-1. Germline values: CDR1 LNHDA, CDR2 SQIVND (reference sequence). This CDR3 contains 15 residues. The chain's CDR3 is CASTKRKQSDTEAFF. The complete variable domain, with remaining parts taken from reference TRBV19 and TRBJ1-1, reads DGGITQSPKYLFRKEGQNVTLSCEQNLNHDAMYWYRQDPGQGLRLIYYSQIVNDFQKGDIAEGYSVSREKKESFPLTVTSAQKNPTAFYLCASTKRKQSDTEAFFGQGTRLTVV.

This CDR3 reads CASSGTGFPPGELFF. V gene TRBV10-1 combines with J gene TRBJ2-2; TCRdb selects TRBD1, and the lack of DNA leaves this call unchecked. The CDR3 extends over 15 amino acids. The germline gives CDR1 WNHNN, CDR2 SYGVQD (reference sequence).